The present entry profiles one TCR beta chain with its context. Its antigen is undetermined. The sample contains more than one DNA sequence encoding this CDR3. Germline CDR1 is MDHEN and CDR2 is SYDVKM. The ends were cut back, 6 bases at V and 2 bases at J, with 7 bases in the middle. The CDR3 has 12 residues. Some clones are missing from TCRdb's copy, which holds only in-frame ones; the method was immunoSEQ multiplex PCR. The table has tens of thousands of clones, more than 75% seen once; the top ten hold approximately 10%. With no exception, relapse followed autologous stem cell transplantation in all patients, and brentuximab vedotin exposure varied. This record comes from a study of PD-1 blockade in classical Hodgkin lymphoma. The study, taken as a whole, reports: CD8+ TCR diversity did not rise significantly by C4D1, unlike CD4+.

The chain has TRBV28 and TRBJ1-1; the D is unclear. Sequenced here: peripheral blood mononuclear cells (PBMCs), sampled before the second cycle of nivolumab. The source of this sequence is a human donor with classical Hodgkin lymphoma. The CDR3 sequence: CASSLRNTEAFF. CDR3 DNA sequence: TGTGCCAGCAGCCTCAGAAACACTGAAGCTTTCTTT.